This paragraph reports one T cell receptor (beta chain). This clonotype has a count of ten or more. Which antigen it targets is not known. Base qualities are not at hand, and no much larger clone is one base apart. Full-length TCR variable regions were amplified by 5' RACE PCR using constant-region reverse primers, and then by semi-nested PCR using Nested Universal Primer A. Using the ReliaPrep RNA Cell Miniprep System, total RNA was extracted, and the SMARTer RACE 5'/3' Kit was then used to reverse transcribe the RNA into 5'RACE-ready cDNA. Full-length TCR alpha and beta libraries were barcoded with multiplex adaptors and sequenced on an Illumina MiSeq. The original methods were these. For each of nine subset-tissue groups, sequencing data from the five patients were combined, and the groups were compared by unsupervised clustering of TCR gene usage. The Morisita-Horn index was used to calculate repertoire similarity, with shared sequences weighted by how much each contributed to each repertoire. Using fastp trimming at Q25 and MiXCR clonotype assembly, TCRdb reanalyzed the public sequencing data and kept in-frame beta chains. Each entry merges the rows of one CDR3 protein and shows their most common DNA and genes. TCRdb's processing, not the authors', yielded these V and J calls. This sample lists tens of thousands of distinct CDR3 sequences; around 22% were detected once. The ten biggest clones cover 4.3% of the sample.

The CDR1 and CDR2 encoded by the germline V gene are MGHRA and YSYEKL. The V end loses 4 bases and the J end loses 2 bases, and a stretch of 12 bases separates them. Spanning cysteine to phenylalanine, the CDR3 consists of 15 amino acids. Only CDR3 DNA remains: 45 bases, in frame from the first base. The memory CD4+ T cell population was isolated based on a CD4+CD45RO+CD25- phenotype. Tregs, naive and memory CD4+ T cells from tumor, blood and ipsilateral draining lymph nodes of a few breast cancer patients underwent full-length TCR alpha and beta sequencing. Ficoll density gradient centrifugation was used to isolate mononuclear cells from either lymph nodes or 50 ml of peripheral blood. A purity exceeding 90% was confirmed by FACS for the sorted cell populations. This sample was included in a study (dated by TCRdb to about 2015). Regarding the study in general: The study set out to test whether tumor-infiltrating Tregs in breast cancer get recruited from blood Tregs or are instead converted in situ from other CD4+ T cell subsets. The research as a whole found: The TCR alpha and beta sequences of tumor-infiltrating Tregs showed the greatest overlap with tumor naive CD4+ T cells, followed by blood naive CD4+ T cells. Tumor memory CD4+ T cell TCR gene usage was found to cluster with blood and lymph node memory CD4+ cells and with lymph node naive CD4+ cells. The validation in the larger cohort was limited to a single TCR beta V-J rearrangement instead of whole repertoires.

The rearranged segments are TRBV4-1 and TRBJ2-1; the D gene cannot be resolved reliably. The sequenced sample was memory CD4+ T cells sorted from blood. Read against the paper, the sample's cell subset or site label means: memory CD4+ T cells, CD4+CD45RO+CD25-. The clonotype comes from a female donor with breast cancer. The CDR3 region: CASSPSYLTYNEQFF. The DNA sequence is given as TGCGCCAGCAGCCCGTCCTACCTTACCTACAATGAGCAGTTCTTC.